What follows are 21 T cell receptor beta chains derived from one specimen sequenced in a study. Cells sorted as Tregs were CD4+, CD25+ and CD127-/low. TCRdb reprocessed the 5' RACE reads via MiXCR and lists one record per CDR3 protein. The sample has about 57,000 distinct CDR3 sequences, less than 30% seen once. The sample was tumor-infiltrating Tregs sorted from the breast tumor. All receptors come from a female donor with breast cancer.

The CDR3, as DNA: TGTGCCAGCAGCCAAGCTGGGGCAGGGCAGCCCCAGCATTTT. This gives the protein CASSQAGAGQPQHF. The V call is TRBV3-1, the J call TRBJ1-5; tentative D call: TRBD1 (5 bases). V gave up 1 base and J gave up 7 bases, with 11 bases separating them. The CDR3 is 14 amino acids. The germline CDR1 and CDR2 sequences are LGHDT and YNNKEL (reference sequence).

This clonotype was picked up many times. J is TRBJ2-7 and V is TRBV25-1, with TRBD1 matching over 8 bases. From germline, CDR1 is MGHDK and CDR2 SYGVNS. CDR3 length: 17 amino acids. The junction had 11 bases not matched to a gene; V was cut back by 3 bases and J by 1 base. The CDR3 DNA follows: TGTGCCAGCAGTGATAGCAGGGGGCCCCCTCTTTCCTACGAGCAGTACTTC. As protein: CASSDSRGPPLSYEQYF.

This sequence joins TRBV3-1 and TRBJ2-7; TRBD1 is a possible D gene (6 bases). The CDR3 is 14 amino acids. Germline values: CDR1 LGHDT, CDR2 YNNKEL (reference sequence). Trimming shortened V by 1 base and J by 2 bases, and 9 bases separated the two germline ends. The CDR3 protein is CASSQVRGAYEQYF. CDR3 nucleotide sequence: TGTGCCAGCAGCCAAGTCAGGGGCGCCTACGAGCAGTACTTC.

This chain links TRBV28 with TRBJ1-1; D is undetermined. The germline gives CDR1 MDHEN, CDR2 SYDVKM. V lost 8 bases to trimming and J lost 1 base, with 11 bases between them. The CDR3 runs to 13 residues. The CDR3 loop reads CASGKGPNTEAFF. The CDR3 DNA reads TGTGCCAGCGGGAAGGGCCCGAACACTGAAGCTTTCTTT.

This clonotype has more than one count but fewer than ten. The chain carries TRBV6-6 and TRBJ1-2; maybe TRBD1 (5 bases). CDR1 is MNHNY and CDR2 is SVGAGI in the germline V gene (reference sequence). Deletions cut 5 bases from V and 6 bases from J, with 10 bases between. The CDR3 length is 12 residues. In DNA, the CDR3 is TGTGCCAGCAGTCCGTCGGGGGATGGCTACACCTTC. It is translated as CASSPSGDGYTF.

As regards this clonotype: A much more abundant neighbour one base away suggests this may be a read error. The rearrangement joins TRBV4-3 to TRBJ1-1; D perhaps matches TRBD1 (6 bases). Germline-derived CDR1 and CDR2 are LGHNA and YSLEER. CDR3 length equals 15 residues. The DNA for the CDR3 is TGCGCCAGCAGCCAGAGGGCGGGGGCGGACACTGGAGCTTTCTTT. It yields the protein CASSQRAGADTGAFF.

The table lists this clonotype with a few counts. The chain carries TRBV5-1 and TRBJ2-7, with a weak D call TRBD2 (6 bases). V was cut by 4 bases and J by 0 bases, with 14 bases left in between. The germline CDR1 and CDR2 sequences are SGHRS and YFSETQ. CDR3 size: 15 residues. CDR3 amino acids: CASSQTGLRSYEQYF. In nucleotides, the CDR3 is TGCGCCAGCAGCCAAACGGGACTCCGCTCCTACGAGCAGTACTTC.

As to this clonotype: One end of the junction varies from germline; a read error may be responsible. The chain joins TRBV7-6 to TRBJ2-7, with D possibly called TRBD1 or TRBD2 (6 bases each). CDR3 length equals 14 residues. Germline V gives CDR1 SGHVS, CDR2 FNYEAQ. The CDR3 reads CASSFSGAGDEQCF. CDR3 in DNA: TGTGCCAGCAGCTTCTCGGGGGCGGGCGACGAGCAGTGCTTC.

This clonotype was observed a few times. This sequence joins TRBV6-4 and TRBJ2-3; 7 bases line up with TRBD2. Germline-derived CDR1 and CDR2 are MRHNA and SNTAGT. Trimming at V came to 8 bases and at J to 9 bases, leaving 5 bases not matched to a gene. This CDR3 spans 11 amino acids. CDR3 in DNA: TGTGCCAGCGGGAGGGAGGCGACGCAGTATTTT. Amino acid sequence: CASGREATQYF.

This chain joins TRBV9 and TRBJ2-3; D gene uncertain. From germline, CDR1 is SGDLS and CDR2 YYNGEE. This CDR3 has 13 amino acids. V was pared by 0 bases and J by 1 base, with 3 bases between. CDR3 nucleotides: TGTGCCAGCAGCGTAGAAGGCACAGATACGCAGTATTTT. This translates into CASSVEGTDTQYF.

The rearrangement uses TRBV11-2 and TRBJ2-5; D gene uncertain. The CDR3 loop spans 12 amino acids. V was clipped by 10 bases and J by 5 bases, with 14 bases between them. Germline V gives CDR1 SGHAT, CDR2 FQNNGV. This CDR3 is CATSRGWETQYF. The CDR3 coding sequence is TGTGCCACCTCTCGAGGCTGGGAGACCCAGTACTTC.

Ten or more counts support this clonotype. CDR3 bases: TGTGCCAGCAGCCAACCAGGGGGCACGACTGAAGCTTTCTTT. It specifies CASSQPGGTTEAFF. This chain uses TRBV3-1 with TRBJ1-1; 8 bases are a match to TRBD1. V gave up 2 bases and J gave up 5 bases; unmatched junction bases: 4. CDR1 and CDR2 (germline): LGHDT, YNNKEL (reference sequence). This CDR3 is built from 14 residues.

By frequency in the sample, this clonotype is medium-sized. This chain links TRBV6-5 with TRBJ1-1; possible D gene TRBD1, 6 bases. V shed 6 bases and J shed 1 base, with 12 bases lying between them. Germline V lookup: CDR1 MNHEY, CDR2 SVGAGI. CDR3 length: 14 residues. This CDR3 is CASRRDTWNTEAFF. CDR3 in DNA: TGTGCCAGCAGACGGGACACCTGGAACACTGAAGCTTTCTTT.

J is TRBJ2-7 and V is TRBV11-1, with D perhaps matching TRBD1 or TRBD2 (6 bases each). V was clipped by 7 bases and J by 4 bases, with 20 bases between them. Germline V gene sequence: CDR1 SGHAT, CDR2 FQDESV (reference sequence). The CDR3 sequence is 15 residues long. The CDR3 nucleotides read TGTGCCAGCAACGATGACAGGTGGGGGGATTACGAGCAGTACTTC. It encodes CASNDDRWGDYEQYF.

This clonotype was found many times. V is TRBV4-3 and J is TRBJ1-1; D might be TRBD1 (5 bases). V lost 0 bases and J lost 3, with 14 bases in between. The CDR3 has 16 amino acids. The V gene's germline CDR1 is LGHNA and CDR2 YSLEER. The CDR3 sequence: CASSQEGAGLDTEAFF. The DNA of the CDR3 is TGCGCCAGCAGCCAAGAAGGGGCAGGGTTGGACACTGAAGCTTTCTTT.

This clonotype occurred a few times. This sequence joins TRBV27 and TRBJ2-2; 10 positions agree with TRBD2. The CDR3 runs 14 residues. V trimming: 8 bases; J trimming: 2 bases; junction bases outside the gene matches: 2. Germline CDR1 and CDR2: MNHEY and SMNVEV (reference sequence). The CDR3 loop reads CASRTSGNTGELFF. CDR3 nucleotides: TGTGCCAGCCGGACTAGCGGTAACACCGGGGAGCTGTTTTTT.

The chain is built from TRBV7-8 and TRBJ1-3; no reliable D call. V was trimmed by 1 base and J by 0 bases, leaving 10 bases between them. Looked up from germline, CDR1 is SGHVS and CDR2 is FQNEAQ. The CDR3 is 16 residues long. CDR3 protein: CASSLGGLRSGNTIYF. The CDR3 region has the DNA TGTGCCAGCAGCTTAGGAGGACTCCGCTCTGGAAACACCATATATTTT.

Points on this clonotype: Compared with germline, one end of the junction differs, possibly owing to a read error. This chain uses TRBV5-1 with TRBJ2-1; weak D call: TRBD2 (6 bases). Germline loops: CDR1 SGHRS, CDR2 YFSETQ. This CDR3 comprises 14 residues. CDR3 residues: CTSSLGLGYNEQFF. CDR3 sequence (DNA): TGCACCAGCAGCCTGGGACTGGGGTACAATGAGCAGTTCTTC.

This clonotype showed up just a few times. The DNA of the CDR3 is TGCAGCGTTACAGGTTCTGGGGCCAACGTCCTGACTTTC. It yields the protein CSVTGSGANVLTF. The V and J genes are TRBV29-1 and TRBJ2-6, with D possibly matching TRBD1 (5 bases). Looked up from germline, CDR1 is SQVTM and CDR2 is ANQGSEA. The germline V and J ends were trimmed by 5 bases and 1 base, with 6 bases remaining between them. CDR3 length equals 13 residues.

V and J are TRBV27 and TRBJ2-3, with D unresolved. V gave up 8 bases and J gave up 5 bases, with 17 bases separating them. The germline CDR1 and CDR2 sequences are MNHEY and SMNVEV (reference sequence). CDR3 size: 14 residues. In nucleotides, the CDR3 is TGTGCCAGCGCAGGCCCGGCTCTGGTAGATACGCAGTATTTT. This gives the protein CASAGPALVDTQYF.

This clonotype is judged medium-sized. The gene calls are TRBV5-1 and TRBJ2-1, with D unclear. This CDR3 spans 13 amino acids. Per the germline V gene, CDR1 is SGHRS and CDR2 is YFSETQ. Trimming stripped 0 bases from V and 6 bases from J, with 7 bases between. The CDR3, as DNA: TGCGCCAGCAGCTTGGGGCAGCTCAATGAGCAGTTCTTC. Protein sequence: CASSLGQLNEQFF.